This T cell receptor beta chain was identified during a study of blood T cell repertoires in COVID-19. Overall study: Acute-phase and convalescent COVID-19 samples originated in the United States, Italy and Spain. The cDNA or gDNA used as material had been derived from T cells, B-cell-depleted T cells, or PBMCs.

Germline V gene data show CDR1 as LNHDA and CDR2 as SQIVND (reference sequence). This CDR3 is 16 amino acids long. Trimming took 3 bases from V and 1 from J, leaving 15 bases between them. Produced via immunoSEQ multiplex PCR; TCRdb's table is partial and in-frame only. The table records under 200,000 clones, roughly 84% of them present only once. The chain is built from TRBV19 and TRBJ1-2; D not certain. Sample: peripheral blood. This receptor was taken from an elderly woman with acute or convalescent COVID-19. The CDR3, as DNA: TGTGCCAGTAGTATCCGAGGCCCAACAAATAACTATGGCTACACCTTC. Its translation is CASSIRGPTNNYGYTF.